The 3 T cell receptor beta chains presented below share a single source sample, sequenced in a study of radiation and T cells in renal cell carcinoma. Produced via immunoSEQ multiplex PCR; TCRdb's table is partial and in-frame only. The profile shows around 180,000 clones, less than 90% of them singletons. As to time point: blood 4 weeks post-SBRT, at nephrectomy. Treatment described: 15 Gy SBRT to primary tumor, nephrectomy 4 weeks later. This specimen consisted of blood, obtained from a patient whose treatment included radiotherapy and nephrectomy. These receptors all come from a woman aged 50 to 65 with renal cell carcinoma.

Of note for this clone: An end of the junction differs from the germline gene, which may be a read error. The chain joins TRBV2 to TRBJ1-4; weak D call: TRBD1 (6 bases). The CDR3 has 13 amino acids. Germline CDR1 and CDR2: SNHLY and FYNNEI. The chain's CDR3 is CANSRGAAEKLLF. CDR3 nucleotides: TGTGCCAATTCACGGGGGGCTGCGGAAAAACTGCTTTTT.

In nucleotides, the CDR3 is TGTGCCAGCAGCTGGGGCCCACAGTCCCCAAATGAAAAACTGTTTTTT. Amino acid sequence: CASSWGPQSPNEKLFF. This chain links TRBV5-6 with TRBJ1-4, with D possibly TRBD1 on 5 matching bases. This CDR3 has 16 residues. Trimming removed 3 bases at V and 5 bases at J, with 17 bases between. Germline V gene lookup returns CDR1 SGHDT and CDR2 YYEEEE.

The rearrangement links TRBV5-4 to TRBJ2-1; 9 positions agree with TRBD2. Unmatched junction bases numbered 18, after V lost 4 bases and J lost 7 bases. CDR1 is SGHNT and CDR2 is YYREEE in the germline V gene (reference sequence). The CDR3 loop spans 18 amino acids. The CDR3 sequence is CASSGGAGGPSPGNEQFF. The CDR3, as DNA: TGTGCCAGCAGCGGAGGGGCGGGGGGGCCTTCCCCTGGTAATGAGCAGTTCTTC.